The clone carrying this T cell receptor beta chain was detected only a few times. Antigen unknown. This sample was included in a study of cytomegalovirus exposure and HLA in healthy donors. Whole-study results and caveats: The study carried out a later analysis of TCR beta sequences. It associated under 20,000 of them with specific HLA alleles at a false discovery rate of 0.05. Versus the approximately 720-donor mean, an Asian-associated ancestry cluster reportedly showed fewer N-insertions in a later analysis. A list of 150 to 200 TCR beta chains associated with cytomegalovirus was given.

PCR was performed using 60 Vbeta and 13 Jbeta primers. Assay used: immunoSEQ multiplex PCR; TCRdb lists only in-frame clones, some missing. The data contain approximately 120,000 clones, approximately 80% of them singletons. This CDR3 region has 14 residues. Germline CDR1 MGHDK, CDR2 SYGVNS. Trimming removed 8 bases at V and 0 bases at J, with 11 bases between. The gene calls are TRBV25-1 and TRBJ2-1, with D maybe TRBD1 (5 bases). The origin of this receptor is a man aged 35 to 55 in good health and CMV-seronegative. The sequenced sample consisted of PBMCs. In DNA form, the CDR3 reads TGTGCCAGCGTCTGGGGCAGCTCCTACAATGAGCAGTTCTTC. As protein: CASVWGSSYNEQFF.